The rows below give T cell receptor beta chains drawn from one sample of a study of siplizumab effects on memory and regulatory T cells. The repertoire was sequenced with immunoSEQ multiplex PCR; TCRdb's copy has only in-frame clones and lacks some. The sample contains approximately 100,000 clones, roughly 94% of which appear only once. The sequenced sample was non-Treg CD4+ T cells sorted from blood. These receptors were obtained from a human donor in good health. Both conserved end residues are trimmed from each CDR3. Fields, in order: V gene, CDR3 length, CDR3 protein.

v_call: TRBV7-9; cdr3_length: 13; cdr3_aa: ASSPYGKGDTEAF
v_call: TRBV19; cdr3_length: 17; cdr3_aa: ASRPLEGFEALVRGGYT
v_call: TRBV7-8; cdr3_length: 15; cdr3_aa: ASSLGRLAGVSGELF
v_call: TRBV5-4; cdr3_length: 14; cdr3_aa: ASSLAGRMDSYEQY
v_call: TRBV27; cdr3_length: 13; cdr3_aa: ASQKRGEFNYEQY
v_call: TRBV6-6; cdr3_length: 13; cdr3_aa: ASSTSGVAKNIQY
v_call: TRBV25-1; cdr3_length: 12; cdr3_aa: ASSEHGRNYGYT
v_call: TRBV19; cdr3_length: 13; cdr3_aa: ASSTKGVMYNEQF
v_call: TRBV12-5; cdr3_length: 15; cdr3_aa: ASGYQGLAGEQETQY
v_call: TRBV28; cdr3_length: 10; cdr3_aa: ATTDTNNEQF
v_call: TRBV6-1; cdr3_length: 12; cdr3_aa: ASSESWGAETQY
v_call: TRBV28; cdr3_length: 13; cdr3_aa: ASSLPQGWVYEQY
v_call: TRBV28; cdr3_length: 12; cdr3_aa: ASSFIQQLRTQY
v_call: TRBV7-3; cdr3_length: 13; cdr3_aa: ASSETAGGPYEQY
v_call: TRBV10-3; cdr3_length: 12; cdr3_aa: AISPGQNQETQY
v_call: TRBV6-1; cdr3_length: 12; cdr3_aa: ASSERQGNSPLH
v_call: TRBV7-3; cdr3_length: 13; cdr3_aa: ASSYTGSGANVLT
v_call: TRBV27; cdr3_length: 11; cdr3_aa: ASSFPGQIEAF
v_call: TRBV25-1; cdr3_length: 16; cdr3_aa: ASSGDRPPLSGANVLT
v_call: TRBV6-1; cdr3_length: 13; cdr3_aa: ASSAKRGYTGELF
v_call: TRBV18; cdr3_length: 13; cdr3_aa: ASSRTSGSLNEQF
v_call: TRBV9; cdr3_length: 12; cdr3_aa: ASSVVSSYNEQF
v_call: TRBV6-4; cdr3_length: 11; cdr3_aa: ASISQGSYEQY
v_call: TRBV2; cdr3_length: 10; cdr3_aa: ASALEGNEQF
v_call: TRBV30; cdr3_length: 11; cdr3_aa: AWRQSGANVLT
v_call: TRBV11-2; cdr3_length: 11; cdr3_aa: ASSLGKYNEQF
v_call: TRBV7-9; cdr3_length: 14; cdr3_aa: ASSLDGTLSGNTIY
v_call: TRBV5-1; cdr3_length: 16; cdr3_aa: ASSRGDRAVSQDYEQY
v_call: TRBV6-5; cdr3_length: 10; cdr3_aa: ASSYESGELF
v_call: TRBV28; cdr3_length: 11; cdr3_aa: ASSTAPNTEAF
v_call: TRBV5-6; cdr3_length: 14; cdr3_aa: ASSALPGRGNEKLF
v_call: TRBV27; cdr3_length: 14; cdr3_aa: ASSFRDRVRRNEQF
v_call: TRBV20-1; cdr3_length: 9; cdr3_aa: SAFRTHEQY
v_call: TRBV5-1; cdr3_length: 11; cdr3_aa: ASSPDGNTEAF